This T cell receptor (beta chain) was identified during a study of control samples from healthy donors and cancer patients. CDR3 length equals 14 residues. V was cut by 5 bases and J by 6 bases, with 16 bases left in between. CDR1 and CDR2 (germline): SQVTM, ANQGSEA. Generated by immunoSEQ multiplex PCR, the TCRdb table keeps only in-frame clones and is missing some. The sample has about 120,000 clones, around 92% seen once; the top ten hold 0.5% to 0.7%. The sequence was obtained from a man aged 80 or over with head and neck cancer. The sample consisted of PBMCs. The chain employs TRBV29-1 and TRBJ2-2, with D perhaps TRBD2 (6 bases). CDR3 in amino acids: CSVRKEGEAGELFF. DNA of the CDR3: TGCAGCGTTCGAAAGGAGGGTGAGGCCGGGGAGCTGTTTTTT.